This is a list of T cell receptor beta chains from one sample in a study of shared clonotypes between healthy human individuals. The repertoire was sequenced with immunoSEQ multiplex PCR; TCRdb's copy has only in-frame clones and lacks some. The table shows some 92,000 clones, with around 47% occurring only once. Sequencing input: PBMCs. These receptors originate from a woman aged 40 to 50 in good health. Some clones in this sample may be carry-over from other donors' samples. The CDR3 runs from the conserved cysteine through the conserved F or W. D genes are given only for firm matches. Not every row has a clone size; where given, it reads once, few, many or a size class.

TRBV6-5	TRBJ1-1	-	few	CASSYSISTEAFF	TGTGCCAGCAGTTACTCTATCAGCACTGAAGCTTTCTTT
TRBV4-3	TRBJ2-1	TRBD1	-	CASSQGPGQGRNEQFF	TGCGCCAGCAGCCAAGGCCCGGGACAGGGACGGAATGAGCAGTTCTTC
TRBV29-1	TRBJ2-7	-	few	CSVRQGGHEQYF	TGCAGCGTTCGTCAGGGAGGCCACGAGCAGTACTTC
TRBV28	TRBJ1-6	TRBD1	-	CASSPPDRGYNSPLHF	TGTGCCAGCAGTCCTCCCGACAGGGGCTATAATTCACCCCTCCACTTT
TRBV28	TRBJ1-1	-	few	CASIAQGFSEAFF	TGTGCCAGCATTGCACAGGGATTCTCTGAAGCTTTCTTT
TRBV7-9	TRBJ2-7	-	-	CASSSGLFYEQYF	TGTGCCAGCAGCTCAGGACTGTTCTACGAGCAGTACTTC
TRBV29-1	TRBJ2-7	TRBD2	-	CSVVPREESYEQYF	TGCAGCGTTGTCCCGCGGGAGGAATCCTACGAGCAGTACTTC
TRBV9	TRBJ2-3	TRBD2	-	CASSVLSGSQSYTDTQYF	TGTGCCAGCAGCGTATTGAGCGGGAGCCAATCCTACACAGATACGCAGTATTTT
TRBV28	TRBJ2-7	TRBD2	-	CASSKSLATRSYEQYF	TGTGCCAGCAGTAAATCACTAGCGACCAGGTCCTACGAGCAGTACTTC
TRBV4-2	TRBJ2-2	-	few	CASSQDSGTGGELFF	TGTGCCAGCAGCCAAGATTCGGGAACCGGCGGGGAGCTGTTTTTT
TRBV7-9	TRBJ2-1	TRBD2	few	CASSLGGTSSYNEQFF	TGTGCCAGCAGCTTAGGAGGGACTAGCAGCTACAATGAGCAGTTCTTC
TRBV4-1	TRBJ2-3	TRBD1	-	CASSQTGVTGSTQYF	TGCGCCAGCAGCCAAACAGGGGTCACGGGTTCTACGCAGTATTTT
TRBV7-9	TRBJ2-3	-	-	CASSQEAIRTDTQYF	TGCGCCAGCAGCCAAGAGGCCATTCGCACAGATACGCAGTATTTT
TRBV5-1	TRBJ1-1	-	many	CASSFWPGDSTDLNTEAFF	TGCGCCAGCAGCTTCTGGCCGGGAGACTCGACAGATTTGAACACTGAAGCTTTCTTT
TRBV18	TRBJ1-4	-	-	CASSPGTGEKLFF	TGTGCCAGCTCACCAGGGACGGGGGAAAAACTGTTTTTT
TRBV27	TRBJ1-2	-	-	CASSPLYVGIWGYTF	TGTGCCAGCAGTCCCCTTTATGTAGGGATATGGGGCTACACCTTC
TRBV28	TRBJ1-4	TRBD1	few	CASSYAGTATTNEKLFF	TGTGCCAGCAGTTATGCCGGGACAGCGACAACTAATGAAAAACTGTTTTTT
TRBV15	TRBJ2-7	TRBD2	-	CATSPGTSGATYEQYF	TGTGCCACCAGCCCCGGGACTAGCGGTGCGACCTACGAGCAGTACTTC
TRBV9	TRBJ2-7	-	-	CASSVDFGEQYF	TGTGCCAGCAGCGTTGATTTTGGGGAGCAGTACTTC
TRBV10-3	TRBJ2-7	TRBD1	-	CAISGGQGRSYEQYF	TGTGCCATCAGCGGAGGACAGGGACGCTCCTACGAGCAGTACTTC
TRBV2	TRBJ2-7	-	few	CASSDSWPSPYEQYF	TGTGCCAGCAGTGATAGCTGGCCTTCCCCCTACGAGCAGTACTTC
TRBV29-1	TRBJ2-1	-	many	CSLTYSGTEQFF	TGCAGCCTGACCTATTCAGGGACTGAGCAGTTCTTC
TRBV10-1	TRBJ2-7	TRBD2	-	CASRGGEEGYEQYF	TGCGCCAGCAGGGGGGGGGAGGAGGGGTACGAGCAGTACTTC
TRBV7-3	TRBJ2-5	-	-	CASSSGGSQETQYF	TGTGCCAGCAGCTCCGGGGGCAGTCAAGAGACCCAGTACTTC
TRBV9	TRBJ2-7	-	once	CASSEVTEQYF	TGTGCCAGCAGTGAAGTGACCGAGCAGTACTTC
TRBV6-5	TRBJ2-2	TRBD1	few	CASSNDRANHGELFF	TGTGCCAGCAGTAACGACAGGGCCAACCACGGGGAGCTGTTTTTT
TRBV7-6	TRBJ2-7	TRBD2	-	CASSLAASGGVSSYEQYF	TGTGCCAGCAGCTTAGCAGCCTCGGGGGGGGTGAGCTCCTACGAGCAGTACTTC
TRBV6-4	TRBJ1-1	-	few	CASSADWGATEAFF	TGTGCCAGCAGTGCTGACTGGGGGGCCACTGAAGCTTTCTTT
TRBV7-9	TRBJ2-7	TRBD2	-	CASSPVGTSGSTF	TGTGCCAGCAGCCCCGTGGGGACTAGCGGGAGTACGTTC
TRBV7-9	TRBJ2-7	TRBD2	many	CASSYSGTNSYEQYF	TGTGCCAGCAGCTACTCCGGGACTAATTCCTACGAGCAGTACTTC
TRBV2	TRBJ1-3	-	many	CASLVTGNTIYF	TGTGCCAGCCTTGTTACTGGAAACACCATATATTTT
TRBV7-2	TRBJ2-7	-	-	CASSFGGTTEQYF	TGTGCCAGCAGCTTCGGGGGAACTACGGAGCAGTACTTC
TRBV19	TRBJ2-7	-	many	CASSTLDGAQTYEQYF	TGTGCCAGCAGTACCCTAGACGGGGCACAGACCTACGAGCAGTACTTC
TRBV6-4	TRBJ2-5	-	many	CASSEDSQETQYF	TGTGCCAGCAGTGAGGACAGCCAAGAGACCCAGTACTTC
TRBV11-3	TRBJ2-1	-	-	CASSLDGEQFF	TGTGCCAGCAGCTTAGATGGTGAGCAGTTCTTC
TRBV5-1	TRBJ2-6	TRBD1	-	CASSGSGGGSGANVLTF	TGCGCCAGCAGCGGATCAGGGGGCGGGTCTGGGGCCAACGTCCTGACTTTC
TRBV4-2	TRBJ2-5	TRBD2	-	CASSQDGGGAFATQYF	TGTGCCAGCAGCCAAGATGGGGGAGGGGCCTTTGCGACCCAGTACTTC
TRBV29-1	TRBJ2-5	-	few	CSVDGSYSGETQYF	TGCAGCGTTGACGGATCCTACTCGGGAGAGACCCAGTACTTC
TRBV18	TRBJ2-7	-	many	CASSPRGGTIYEQYF	TGTGCCAGCTCACCACGGGGCGGGACGATCTACGAGCAGTACTTC
TRBV7-2	TRBJ1-5	-	many	CASSLGGYQPQHF	TGTGCCAGCAGCTTAGGAGGTTATCAGCCCCAGCATTTT
TRBV4-3	TRBJ2-7	TRBD2	many	CASSQSTSGFYEQYF	TGCGCCAGCAGCCAGTCGACTAGCGGGTTCTACGAGCAGTACTTC
TRBV4-1	TRBJ2-5	-	-	CASSQVGTTQETQYF	TGCGCCAGCAGCCAAGTGGGTACCACCCAAGAGACCCAGTACTTC
TRBV5-4	TRBJ2-7	TRBD2	many	CASSPGLAEIYEQYF	TGTGCCAGCAGCCCCGGACTAGCGGAGATCTACGAGCAGTACTTC
TRBV4-2	TRBJ2-7	-	-	CASSLDVRSQEQYF	TGTGCCAGCAGCTTGGACGTTCGGAGTCAAGAGCAGTACTTC
TRBV6-4	TRBJ1-2	-	many	CASSDPNYGYTF	TGTGCCAGCAGTGATCCCAACTATGGCTACACCTTC
TRBV6-6	TRBJ2-1	-	few	CASSYSILNEQFF	TGTGCCAGCAGTTACTCGATTCTCAATGAGCAGTTCTTC
TRBV7-2	TRBJ2-1	TRBD2	-	CASSPRGGSSYNEQFF	TGTGCCAGCAGCCCCCGGGGCGGGAGCTCCTACAATGAGCAGTTCTTC
TRBV4-3	TRBJ2-4	TRBD1	-	CASSQDQGRGNIQYF	TGCGCCAGCAGCCAAGATCAGGGCAGGGGGAACATTCAGTACTTC
TRBV7-9	TRBJ2-7	TRBD2	-	CATSSGDYEQYF	TGTGCCACCTCGAGCGGGGACTACGAGCAGTACTTC
TRBV9	TRBJ1-4	-	few	CASSPSPVRDEKLFF	TGTGCCAGCAGCCCCTCCCCAGTTAGGGATGAAAAACTGTTTTTT
TRBV18	TRBJ2-5	-	-	CASSERNQETQYF	TGTGCCAGCTCGGAGCGGAACCAAGAGACCCAGTACTTC
TRBV30	TRBJ1-2	-	many	CAWRRPGGRGYGYTF	TGTGCCTGGAGACGACCGGGGGGGCGCGGATATGGCTACACCTTC